The TCR beta chain described here comes from a study of T cell responses to AZD1222 COVID-19 vaccine. Findings and caveats of the study: Compared with day 0, the breadth and depth of the Spike-specific TCR repertoire rose significantly after two doses of AZD1222.

CDR3 length: 14 amino acids. CDR1 and CDR2 from the germline V gene are SGHTA and FQGNSA. Trimming pared 5 bases from V and 1 base from J, leaving 12 bases between. Of note for this clone: Its cognate antigen is unknown.

The data were produced by immunoSEQ multiplex PCR, yet TCRdb's version contains in-frame clones alone and is incomplete. The table includes around 79,000 clones, about 85% detected once. This material consisted of peripheral blood, taken on day 0 of AZD1222 vaccination. The rearrangement links TRBV7-2 to TRBJ2-7, with D unclear. This clonotype was obtained from an adult in good health. The CDR3 DNA follows: TGTGCCAGCAGCCCCTGGACCCATTCCTACGAGCAGTACTTC. Translating gives CASSPWTHSYEQYF.